This passage covers 10 T cell receptor beta chains from one sample sequenced in a study of blood T cells in healthy people across ages. PCR was performed a second time for about 7 to 11 cycles using a sample-barcoded 5' primer and a J-beta primer mix. TCRdb itself ran the 5' RACE reads through MiXCR, one entry per CDR3 protein. The data contain around 1,900,000 distinct CDR3 sequences, 30% to 40% of them singletons. The sequencing sample was made of blood. These TCRs come from a human donor in good health.

Of note for this clonotype: A read error may account for a junction end that differs from germline. DNA of the CDR3: TGTACCAGCAGTTTAGGGAGCGCAGATACGCAGTATTTT. It translates to CTSSLGSADTQYF. The V gene is TRBV12-3 or TRBV12-4, the J gene TRBJ2-3; TRBD2 is a possible D gene (5 bases). The CDR3 has 13 residues.

V and J are TRBV3-1 and TRBJ2-7; 7 positions agree with TRBD2. In germline, CDR1 is LGHDT, CDR2 YNNKEL (reference sequence). The V segment lost 4 bases and the J segment 0 bases; nucleotides outside the gene matches: 9. This CDR3 is 16 amino acids long. The CDR3 region has the DNA TGTGCCAGCAGCCGGGGGGGTAGTGTTGTCTCCTACGAGCAGTACTTC. This translates into CASSRGGSVVSYEQYF.

In its sample, this clonotype was seen many times. The rearrangement links TRBV5-1 to TRBJ1-2; TRBD1 might be the D (5 bases). The V end was cut by 4 bases, the J end by 3 bases, with 10 bases between. Germline V lookup: CDR1 SGHRS, CDR2 YFSETQ. The CDR3 has 13 amino acids. Here the CDR3 reads CASSRREDYGYTF. The CDR3 bases are TGCGCCAGCAGCCGCAGGGAGGACTATGGCTACACCTTC.

This clonotype was observed many times. This sequence joins TRBV7-2 and TRBJ2-5, with D unclear. Germline V gene lookup returns CDR1 SGHTA and CDR2 FQGNSA. The CDR3 spans 12 residues. The germline V and J ends were trimmed by 6 bases and 3 bases, with 8 bases remaining between them. DNA of the CDR3: TGTGCCAGCAGAGTCCTAAAAGAGACCCAGTACTTC. Translating gives CASRVLKETQYF. Filled out from reference TRBV7-2 and TRBJ2-5, the complete variable domain reads GAGVSQSPSNKVTEKGKDVELRCDPISGHTALYWYRQSLGQGLEFLIYFQGNSAPDKSGLPSDRFSAERTGGSVSTLTIQRTQQEDSAVYLCASRVLKETQYFGPGTRLLVL.

This clonotype was seen only a few times. The CDR3 sequence is CASSLKPAGRETQYF. The CDR3 nucleotides read TGTGCCAGCAGCTTAAAACCAGCGGGGCGAGAGACCCAGTACTTC. The rearrangement joins TRBV7-3 to TRBJ2-5; TRBD2 aligns across 7 bases. V dropped 1 base and J dropped 4; count of bases not matched to a gene: 6. The CDR3 extends over 15 amino acids. Germline V gene sequence: CDR1 SGHTA, CDR2 FQGTGA.

The chain carries TRBV12-3 or TRBV12-4 and TRBJ2-1; no clear D. The length of the CDR3 is 13 residues. V lost 10 bases, J lost 10 bases, and 20 bases lay in between. The CDR3 loop reads CAIRTRAHGEQFF. The CDR3 DNA follows: TGTGCCATCAGAACCCGGGCCCATGGGGAGCAGTTCTTC.

The chain has TRBV6-1 and TRBJ1-5; the D gene is possibly TRBD1 (5 bases). The CDR3 is made up of 18 amino acids. Germline CDR1 and CDR2: MNHNS and SASEGT. V shed 6 bases and J shed 0 bases, with 21 bases lying between them. CDR3 sequence: CASRAFGTADDSNQPQHF. The CDR3 region has the DNA TGTGCCAGCAGGGCCTTCGGGACCGCTGATGATAGCAATCAGCCCCAGCATTTT.

This clonotype turned up a few times. This CDR3 is CASSVAAPYGYTF. CDR3 bases: TGTGCCAGCAGTGTGGCAGCTCCCTATGGCTACACCTTC. The gene calls are TRBV12-3 or TRBV12-4 and TRBJ1-2; no firm D call. This CDR3 has 13 amino acids. Trimming cost V 5 bases and J 4 bases, with 11 bases left between them.

The rearrangement joins TRBV12-3 or TRBV12-4 to TRBJ1-5, with D tentatively TRBD1 (5 bases). The CDR3 is 15 residues long. With 6 bases removed from V and 4 bases from J, the gap between germline ends came to 16 bases. CDR3 residues: CASSPGRRGNQPQHF. The CDR3 DNA follows: TGTGCCAGCAGCCCGGGACGGCGGGGGAATCAGCCCCAGCATTTT.

J is TRBJ2-1 and V is TRBV9; 11 bases fit TRBD2. Germline CDR1 reads SGDLS; CDR2 reads YYNGEE. The CDR3 covers 16 residues. J lost 7 bases, V lost 2 bases, and 8 bases had no gene match. The CDR3 sequence: CASSVSTSGGTNEQFF. In nucleotides, the CDR3 is TGTGCCAGCAGCGTTTCAACTAGCGGGGGTACGAATGAGCAGTTCTTC.